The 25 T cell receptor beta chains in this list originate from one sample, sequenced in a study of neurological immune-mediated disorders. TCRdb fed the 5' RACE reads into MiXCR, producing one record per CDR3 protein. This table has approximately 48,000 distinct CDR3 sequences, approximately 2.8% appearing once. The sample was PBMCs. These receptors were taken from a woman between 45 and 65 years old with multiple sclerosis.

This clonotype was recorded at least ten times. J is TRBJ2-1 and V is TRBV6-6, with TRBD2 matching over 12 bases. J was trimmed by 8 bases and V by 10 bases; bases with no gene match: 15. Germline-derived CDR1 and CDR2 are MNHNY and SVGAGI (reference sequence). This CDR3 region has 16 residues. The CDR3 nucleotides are TGTGCCACCACTGACACTAGCGGGAGGCCAAGGGATGAGCAGTTCTTC. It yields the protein CATTDTSGRPRDEQFF.

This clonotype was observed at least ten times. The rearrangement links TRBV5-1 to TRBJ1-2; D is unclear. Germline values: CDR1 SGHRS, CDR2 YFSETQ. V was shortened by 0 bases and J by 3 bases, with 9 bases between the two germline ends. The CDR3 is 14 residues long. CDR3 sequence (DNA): TGCGCCAGCAGCTTGGGCAGGCCCGACTATGGCTACACCTTC. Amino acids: CASSLGRPDYGYTF.

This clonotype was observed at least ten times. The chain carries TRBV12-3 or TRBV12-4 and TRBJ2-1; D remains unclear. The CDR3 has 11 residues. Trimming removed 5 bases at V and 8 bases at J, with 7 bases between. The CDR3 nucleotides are TGTGCCAGCAGTCGCCGGGATGAGCAGTTCTTC. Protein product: CASSRRDEQFF.

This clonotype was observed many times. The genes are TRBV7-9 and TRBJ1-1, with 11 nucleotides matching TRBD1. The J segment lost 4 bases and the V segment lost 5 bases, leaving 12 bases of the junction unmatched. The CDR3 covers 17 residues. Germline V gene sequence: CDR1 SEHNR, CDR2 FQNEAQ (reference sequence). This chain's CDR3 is CASSPGQGAFYGTEAFF. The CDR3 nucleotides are TGTGCCAGCAGCCCCGGACAGGGGGCCTTTTACGGCACTGAAGCTTTCTTT.

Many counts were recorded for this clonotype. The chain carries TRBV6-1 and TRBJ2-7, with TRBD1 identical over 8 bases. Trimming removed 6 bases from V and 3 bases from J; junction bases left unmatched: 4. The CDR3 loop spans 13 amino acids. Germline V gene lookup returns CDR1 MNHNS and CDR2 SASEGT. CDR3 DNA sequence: TGTGCCAGCAGAGAGGACAGGGACTACGAGCAGTACTTC. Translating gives CASREDRDYEQYF.

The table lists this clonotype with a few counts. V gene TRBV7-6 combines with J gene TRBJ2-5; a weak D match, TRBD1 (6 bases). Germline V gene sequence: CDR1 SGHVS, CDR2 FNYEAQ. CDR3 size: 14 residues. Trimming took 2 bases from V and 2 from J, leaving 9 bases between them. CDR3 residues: CASSLTTGQETQYF. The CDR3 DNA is TGTGCCAGCAGCTTAACGACAGGACAAGAGACCCAGTACTTC.

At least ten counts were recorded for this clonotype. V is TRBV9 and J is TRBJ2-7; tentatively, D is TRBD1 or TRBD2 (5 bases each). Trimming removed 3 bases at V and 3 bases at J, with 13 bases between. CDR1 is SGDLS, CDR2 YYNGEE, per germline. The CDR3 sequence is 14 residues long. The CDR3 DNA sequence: TGTGCCAGCAGCGGAGGGGATAGGCGCTACGAGCAGTACTTC. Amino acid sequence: CASSGGDRRYEQYF.

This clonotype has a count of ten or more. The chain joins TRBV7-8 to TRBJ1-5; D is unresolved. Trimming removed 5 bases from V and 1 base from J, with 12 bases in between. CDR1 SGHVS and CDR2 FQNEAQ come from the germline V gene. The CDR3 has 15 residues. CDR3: CASSLAHLSNQPQHF. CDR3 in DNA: TGTGCCAGCAGCCTTGCCCACCTCAGCAATCAGCCCCAGCATTTT.

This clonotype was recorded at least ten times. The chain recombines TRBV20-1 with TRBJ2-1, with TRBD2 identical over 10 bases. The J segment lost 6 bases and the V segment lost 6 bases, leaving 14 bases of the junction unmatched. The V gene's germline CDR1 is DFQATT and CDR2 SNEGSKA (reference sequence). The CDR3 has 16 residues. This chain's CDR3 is CSAPRSGRAIANEQFF. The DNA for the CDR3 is TGCAGTGCCCCAAGAAGCGGGAGGGCCATAGCCAATGAGCAGTTCTTC.

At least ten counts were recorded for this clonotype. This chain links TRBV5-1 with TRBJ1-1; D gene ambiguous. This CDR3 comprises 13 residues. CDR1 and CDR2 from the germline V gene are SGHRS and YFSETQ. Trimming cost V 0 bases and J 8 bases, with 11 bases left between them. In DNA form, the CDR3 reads TGCGCCAGCAGCTTGGACGTTGCGTTGGAAGCTTTCTTT. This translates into CASSLDVALEAFF.

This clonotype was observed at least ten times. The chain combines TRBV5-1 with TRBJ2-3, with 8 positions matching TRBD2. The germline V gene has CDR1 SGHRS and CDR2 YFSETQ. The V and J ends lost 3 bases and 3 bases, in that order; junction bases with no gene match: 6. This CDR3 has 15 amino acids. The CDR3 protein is CASSYPAGATDTQYF. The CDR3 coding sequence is TGCGCCAGCAGCTACCCAGCGGGAGCTACAGATACGCAGTATTTT.

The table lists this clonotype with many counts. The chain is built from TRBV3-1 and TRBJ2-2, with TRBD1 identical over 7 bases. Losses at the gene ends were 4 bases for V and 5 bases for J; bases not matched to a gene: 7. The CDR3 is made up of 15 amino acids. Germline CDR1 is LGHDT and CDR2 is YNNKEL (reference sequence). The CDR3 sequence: CASSLLTGWTGELFF. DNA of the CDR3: TGTGCCAGCAGCCTGCTGACAGGGTGGACCGGGGAGCTGTTTTTT.

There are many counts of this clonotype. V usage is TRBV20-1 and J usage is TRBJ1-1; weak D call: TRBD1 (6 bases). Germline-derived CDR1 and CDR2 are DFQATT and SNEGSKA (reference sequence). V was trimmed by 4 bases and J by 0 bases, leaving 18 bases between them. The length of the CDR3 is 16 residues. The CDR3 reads CSATAQGRGMNTEAFF. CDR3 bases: TGCAGTGCTACCGCACAGGGTAGGGGAATGAACACTGAAGCTTTCTTT.

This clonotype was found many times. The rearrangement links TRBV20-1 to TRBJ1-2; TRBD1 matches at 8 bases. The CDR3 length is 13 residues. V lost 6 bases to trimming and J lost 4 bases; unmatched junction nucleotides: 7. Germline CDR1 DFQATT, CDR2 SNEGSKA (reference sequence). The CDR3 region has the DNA TGCAGTGCCTTACAGGGGGACTTCTATGGCTACACCTTC. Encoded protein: CSALQGDFYGYTF.

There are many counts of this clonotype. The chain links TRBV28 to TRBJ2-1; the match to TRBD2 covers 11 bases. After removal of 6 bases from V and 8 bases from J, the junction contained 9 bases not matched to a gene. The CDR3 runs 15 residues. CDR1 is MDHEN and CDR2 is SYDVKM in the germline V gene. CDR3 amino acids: CASSKLAGVAHEQFF. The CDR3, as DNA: TGTGCCAGCAGCAAACTAGCGGGAGTGGCCCATGAGCAGTTCTTC.

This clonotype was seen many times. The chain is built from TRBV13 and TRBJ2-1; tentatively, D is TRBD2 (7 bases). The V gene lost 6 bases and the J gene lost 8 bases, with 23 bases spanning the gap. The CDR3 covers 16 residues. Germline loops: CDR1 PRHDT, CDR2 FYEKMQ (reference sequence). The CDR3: CASSLTGGSLFDEQFF. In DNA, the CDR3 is TGTGCCAGCAGTCTCACGGGGGGCTCTCTATTCGATGAGCAGTTCTTC. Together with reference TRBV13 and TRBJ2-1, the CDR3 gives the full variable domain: AAGVIQSPRHLIKEKRETATLKCYPIPRHDTVYWYQQGPGQDPQFLISFYEKMQSDKGSIPDRFSAQQFSDYHSELNMSSLELGDSALYFCASSLTGGSLFDEQFFGPGTRLTVL.

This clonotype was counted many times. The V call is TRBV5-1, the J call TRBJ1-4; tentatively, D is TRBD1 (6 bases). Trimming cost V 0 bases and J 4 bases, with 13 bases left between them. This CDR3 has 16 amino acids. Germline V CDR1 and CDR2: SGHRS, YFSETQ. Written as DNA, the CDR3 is TGCGCCAGCAGCTTGGGGACAGCGGGGGGTAATGAAAAACTGTTTTTT. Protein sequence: CASSLGTAGGNEKLFF.

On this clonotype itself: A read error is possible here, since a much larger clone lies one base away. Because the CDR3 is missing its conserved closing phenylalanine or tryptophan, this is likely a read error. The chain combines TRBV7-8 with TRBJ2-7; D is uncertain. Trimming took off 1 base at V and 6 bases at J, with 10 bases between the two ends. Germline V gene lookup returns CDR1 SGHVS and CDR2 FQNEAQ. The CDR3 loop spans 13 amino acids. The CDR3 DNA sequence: TGTGCCAGCAGCTTAGTGGCGGATCTCGAGCAGTACATC. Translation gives CASSLVADLEQYI.

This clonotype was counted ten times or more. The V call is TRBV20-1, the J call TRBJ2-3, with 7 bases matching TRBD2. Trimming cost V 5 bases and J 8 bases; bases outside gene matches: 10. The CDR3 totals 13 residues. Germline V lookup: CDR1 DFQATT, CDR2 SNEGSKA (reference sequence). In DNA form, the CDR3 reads TGCAGTGCTCGGACTAGGGGAGATGGTACGCAGTATTTT. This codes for CSARTRGDGTQYF.

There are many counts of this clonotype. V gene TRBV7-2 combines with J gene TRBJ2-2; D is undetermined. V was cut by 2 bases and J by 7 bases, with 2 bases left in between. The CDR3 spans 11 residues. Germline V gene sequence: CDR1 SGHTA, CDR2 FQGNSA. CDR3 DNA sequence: TGTGCCAGCAGCTTAATCGGGGAGCTGTTTTTT. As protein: CASSLIGELFF.

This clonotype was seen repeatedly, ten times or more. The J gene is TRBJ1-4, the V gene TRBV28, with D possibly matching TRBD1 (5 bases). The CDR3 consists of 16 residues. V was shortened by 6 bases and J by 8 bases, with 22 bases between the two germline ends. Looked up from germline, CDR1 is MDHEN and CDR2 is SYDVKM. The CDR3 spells CASSSEGRQEREKLFF. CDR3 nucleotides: TGTGCCAGCAGCTCTGAGGGGCGGCAGGAGAGGGAAAAACTGTTTTTT.

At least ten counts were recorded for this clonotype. The CDR3 region has the DNA TGCAGTGCTAGAGATAGGCTTGAGCAGTTCTTC. This codes for CSARDRLEQFF. V gene TRBV20-1 combines with J gene TRBJ2-1; no reliable D call. CDR3 length equals 11 residues. Germline-derived CDR1 and CDR2 are DFQATT and SNEGSKA (reference sequence). The V gene lost 0 bases and the J gene lost 9 bases, with 6 bases spanning the gap.

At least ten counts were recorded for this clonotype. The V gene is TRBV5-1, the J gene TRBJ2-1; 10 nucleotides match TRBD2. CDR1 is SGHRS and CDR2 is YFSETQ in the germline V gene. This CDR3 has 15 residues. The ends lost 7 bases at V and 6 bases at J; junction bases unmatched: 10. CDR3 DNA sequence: TGCGCCAGCCCTCCTCTGGAGCGGGAGGGCAATGAGCAGTTCTTC. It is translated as CASPPLEREGNEQFF.

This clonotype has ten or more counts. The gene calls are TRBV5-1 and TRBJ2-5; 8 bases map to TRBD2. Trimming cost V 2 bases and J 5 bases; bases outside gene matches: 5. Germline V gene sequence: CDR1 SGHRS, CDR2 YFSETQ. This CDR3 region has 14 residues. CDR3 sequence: CASSFGTRSETQYF. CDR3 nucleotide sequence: TGCGCCAGCAGCTTTGGGACTAGAAGTGAGACCCAGTACTTC.

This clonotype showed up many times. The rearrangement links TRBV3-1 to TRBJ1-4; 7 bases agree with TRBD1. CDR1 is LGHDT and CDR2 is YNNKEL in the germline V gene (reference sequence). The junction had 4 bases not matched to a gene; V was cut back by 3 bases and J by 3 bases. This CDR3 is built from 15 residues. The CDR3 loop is CASSHGGGSNEKLFF. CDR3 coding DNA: TGTGCCAGCAGCCACGGAGGGGGCTCTAATGAAAAACTGTTTTTT. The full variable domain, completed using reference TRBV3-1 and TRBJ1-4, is DTAVSQTPKYLVTQMGNDKSIKCEQNLGHDTMYWYKQDSKKFLKIMFSYNNKELIINETVPNRFSPKSPDKAHLNLHINSLELGDSAVYFCASSHGGGSNEKLFFGSGTQLSVL.